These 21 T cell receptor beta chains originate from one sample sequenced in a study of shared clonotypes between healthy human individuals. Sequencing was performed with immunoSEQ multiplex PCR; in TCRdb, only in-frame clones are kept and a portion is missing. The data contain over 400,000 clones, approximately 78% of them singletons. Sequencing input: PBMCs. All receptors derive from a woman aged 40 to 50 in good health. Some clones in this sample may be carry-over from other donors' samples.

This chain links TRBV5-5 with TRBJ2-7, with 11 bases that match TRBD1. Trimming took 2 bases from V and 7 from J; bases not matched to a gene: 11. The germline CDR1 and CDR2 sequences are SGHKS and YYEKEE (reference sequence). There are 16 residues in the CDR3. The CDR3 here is CASSFGQGAAWREQYF. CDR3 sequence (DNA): TGTGCCAGCAGCTTCGGACAGGGGGCGGCCTGGCGAGAGCAGTACTTC.

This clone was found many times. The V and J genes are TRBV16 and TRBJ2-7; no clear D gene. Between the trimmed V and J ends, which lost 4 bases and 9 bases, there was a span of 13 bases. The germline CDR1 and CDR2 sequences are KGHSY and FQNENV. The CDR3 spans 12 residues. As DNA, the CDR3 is TGTGCCAGCAGCCCCCAGGTGTCAATGCAGTACTTC. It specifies CASSPQVSMQYF.

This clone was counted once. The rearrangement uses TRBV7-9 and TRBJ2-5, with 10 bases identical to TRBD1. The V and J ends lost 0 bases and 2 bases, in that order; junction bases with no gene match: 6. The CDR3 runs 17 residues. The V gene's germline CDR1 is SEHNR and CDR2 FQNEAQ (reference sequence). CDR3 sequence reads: CASSLAPGQGPQETQYF. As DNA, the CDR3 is TGTGCCAGCAGCTTAGCTCCGGGACAGGGGCCTCAAGAGACCCAGTACTTC.

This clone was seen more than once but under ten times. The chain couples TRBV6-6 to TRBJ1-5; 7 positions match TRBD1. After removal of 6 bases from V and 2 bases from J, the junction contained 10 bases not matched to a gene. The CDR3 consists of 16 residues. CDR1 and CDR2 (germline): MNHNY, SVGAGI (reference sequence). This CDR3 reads CASRPRQGGRNQPQHF. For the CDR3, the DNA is TGTGCCAGCAGACCCAGACAGGGCGGCCGCAATCAGCCCCAGCATTTT.

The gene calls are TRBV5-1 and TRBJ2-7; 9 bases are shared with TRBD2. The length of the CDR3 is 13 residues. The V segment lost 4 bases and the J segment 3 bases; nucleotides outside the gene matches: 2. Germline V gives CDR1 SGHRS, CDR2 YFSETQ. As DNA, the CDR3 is TGCGCCAGCAGCGTTAGCGGGAGCTACGAGCAGTACTTC. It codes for CASSVSGSYEQYF.

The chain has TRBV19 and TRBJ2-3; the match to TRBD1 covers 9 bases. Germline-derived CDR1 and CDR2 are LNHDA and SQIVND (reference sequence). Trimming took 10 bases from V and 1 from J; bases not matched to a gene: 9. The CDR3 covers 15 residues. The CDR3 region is CATTKGQGGTDTQYF. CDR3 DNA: TGTGCCACCACCAAGGGACAGGGCGGCACAGATACGCAGTATTTT.

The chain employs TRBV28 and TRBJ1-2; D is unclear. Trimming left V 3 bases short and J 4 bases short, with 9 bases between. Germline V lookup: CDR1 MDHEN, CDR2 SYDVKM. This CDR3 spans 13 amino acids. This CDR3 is CASSLAAFYGYTF. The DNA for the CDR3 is TGTGCCAGCAGTTTGGCAGCCTTCTATGGCTACACCTTC.

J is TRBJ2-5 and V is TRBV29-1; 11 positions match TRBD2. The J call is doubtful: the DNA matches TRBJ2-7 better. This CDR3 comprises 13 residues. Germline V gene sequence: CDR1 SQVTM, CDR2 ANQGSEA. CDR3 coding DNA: TGCAGCGTTCAGACTAGCGGGGCCTACGAGCAGTACTTC. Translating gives CSVQTSGAYEQYF.

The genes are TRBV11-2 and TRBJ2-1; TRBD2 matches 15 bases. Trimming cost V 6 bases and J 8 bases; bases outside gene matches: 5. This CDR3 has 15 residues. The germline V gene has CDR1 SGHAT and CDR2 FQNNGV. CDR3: CASRSGLAGGDEQFF. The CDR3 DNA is TGTGCCAGCAGATCGGGACTAGCGGGAGGCGATGAGCAGTTCTTC.

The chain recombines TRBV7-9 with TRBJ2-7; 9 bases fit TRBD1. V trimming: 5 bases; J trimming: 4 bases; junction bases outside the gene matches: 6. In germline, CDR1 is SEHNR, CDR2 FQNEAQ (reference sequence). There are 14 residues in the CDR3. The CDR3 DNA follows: TGTGCCAGCAGCCCCGGGACAGGGAAGTACGAGCAGTACTTC. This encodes CASSPGTGKYEQYF.

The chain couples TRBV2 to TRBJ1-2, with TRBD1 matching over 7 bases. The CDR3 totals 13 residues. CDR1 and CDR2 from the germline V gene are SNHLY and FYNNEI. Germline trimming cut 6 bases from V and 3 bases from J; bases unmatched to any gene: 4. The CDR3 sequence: CASSLGQDYGYTF. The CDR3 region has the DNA TGTGCCAGCAGCCTTGGACAGGACTATGGCTACACCTTC. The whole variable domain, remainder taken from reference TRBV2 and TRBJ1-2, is EPEVTQTPSHQVTQMGQEVILRCVPISNHLYFYWYRQILGQKVEFLVSFYNNEISEKSEIFDDQFSVERPDGSNFTLKIRSTKLEDSAMYFCASSLGQDYGYTFGSGTRLTVV.

CDR3 in DNA: TGTGCCAGTTTGGGAGGGCCCAACAATGAGCAGTTCTTC. It codes for CASLGGPNNEQFF. The V and J genes are TRBV28 and TRBJ2-1; the match to TRBD2 covers 7 bases. The germline V gene has CDR1 MDHEN and CDR2 SYDVKM. The CDR3 sequence is 13 residues long. J lost 5 bases, V lost 9 bases, and 7 bases had no gene match.

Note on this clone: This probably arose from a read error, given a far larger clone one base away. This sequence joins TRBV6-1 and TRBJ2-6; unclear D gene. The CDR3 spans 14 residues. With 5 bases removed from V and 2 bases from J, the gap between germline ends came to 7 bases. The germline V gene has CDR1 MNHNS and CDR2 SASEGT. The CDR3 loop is CASSPLPGANVLTF. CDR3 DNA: TGTGCCAGCAGTCCGTTACCTGGGGCCAACGTCCTGACTTTC.

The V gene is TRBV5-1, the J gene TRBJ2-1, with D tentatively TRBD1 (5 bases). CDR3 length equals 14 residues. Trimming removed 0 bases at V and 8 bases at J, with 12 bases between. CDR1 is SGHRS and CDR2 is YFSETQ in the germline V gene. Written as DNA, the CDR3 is TGCGCCAGCAGCTTGGCCGCAGGGCACGATGAGCAGTTCTTC. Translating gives CASSLAAGHDEQFF.

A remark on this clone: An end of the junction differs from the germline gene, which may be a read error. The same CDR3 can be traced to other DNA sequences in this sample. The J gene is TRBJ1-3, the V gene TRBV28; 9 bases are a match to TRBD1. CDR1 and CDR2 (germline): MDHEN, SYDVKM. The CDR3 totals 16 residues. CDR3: CASSHRDRATGNTIYF. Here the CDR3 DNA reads TGTGCCAGCAGCCACCGGGACAGGGCAACTGGAAACACCATATATTTC.

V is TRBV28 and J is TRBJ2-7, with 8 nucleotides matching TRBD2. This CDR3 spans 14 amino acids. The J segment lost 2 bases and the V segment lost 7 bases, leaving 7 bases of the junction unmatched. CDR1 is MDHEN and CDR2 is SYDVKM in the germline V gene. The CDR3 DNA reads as TGTGCCAGCACCTCGGGAGGGCCAACCTACGAGCAGTACTTC. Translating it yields CASTSGGPTYEQYF.

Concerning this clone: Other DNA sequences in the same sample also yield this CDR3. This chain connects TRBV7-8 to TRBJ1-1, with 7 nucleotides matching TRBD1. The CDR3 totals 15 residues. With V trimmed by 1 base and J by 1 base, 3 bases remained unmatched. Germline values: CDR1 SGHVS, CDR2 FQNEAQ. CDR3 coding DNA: TGTGCCAGCAGCTTAGGATCAGGGGGGAACACTGAAGCTTTCTTT. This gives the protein CASSLGSGGNTEAFF.

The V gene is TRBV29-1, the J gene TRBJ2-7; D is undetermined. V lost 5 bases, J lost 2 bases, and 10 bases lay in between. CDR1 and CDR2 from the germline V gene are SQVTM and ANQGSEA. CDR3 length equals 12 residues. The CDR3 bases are TGCAGCGTTATGGTCCCCCCCTACGAGCAGTACTTC. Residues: CSVMVPPYEQYF.

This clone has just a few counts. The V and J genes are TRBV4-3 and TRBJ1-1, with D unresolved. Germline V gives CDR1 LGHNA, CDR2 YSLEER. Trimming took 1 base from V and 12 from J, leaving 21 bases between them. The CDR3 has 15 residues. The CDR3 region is CASSQVGSRGGRTFF. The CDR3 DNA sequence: TGCGCCAGCAGCCAAGTAGGTTCGAGAGGAGGGCGGACTTTCTTT.

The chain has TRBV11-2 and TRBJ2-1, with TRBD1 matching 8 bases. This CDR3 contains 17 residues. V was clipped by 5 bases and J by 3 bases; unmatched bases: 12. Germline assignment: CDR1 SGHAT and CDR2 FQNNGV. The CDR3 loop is CASSARQGSPVYNEQFF. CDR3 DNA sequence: TGTGCCAGCAGCGCCCGACAGGGGAGTCCTGTCTACAATGAGCAGTTCTTC.

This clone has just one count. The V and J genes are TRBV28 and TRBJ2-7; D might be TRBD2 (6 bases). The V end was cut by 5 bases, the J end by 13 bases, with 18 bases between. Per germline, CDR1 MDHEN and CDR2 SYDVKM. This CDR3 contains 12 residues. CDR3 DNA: TGTGCCAGCAGTGTCCGGGACTTCCCGTACTACTTC. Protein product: CASSVRDFPYYF.